The 26 T cell receptor beta chains in this list originate from one sample, sequenced in a study of T cell repertoires in cytomegalovirus infection. TCRdb analysed the reads with MiXCR anew, one entry per CDR3 protein. Of about 260,000 distinct CDR3 sequences detected, approximately 15% appear once; the ten largest clones hold around 9%. The sample consisted of PBMCs. The receptors were sampled from a human donor in good health (CMV status not recorded). Some clones in this sample may be carry-over from other donors' samples.

This chain links TRBV9 with TRBJ1-1; D might be TRBD1 (5 bases). Germline V gives CDR1 SGDLS, CDR2 YYNGEE. Between the trimmed V and J ends, which lost 7 bases and 2 bases, there was a span of 15 bases. This CDR3 region has 14 residues. The CDR3 sequence: CASDPRGYNTEAFF. In DNA form, the CDR3 reads TGTGCCAGCGACCCGCGGGGCTATAACACTGAAGCTTTCTTT. The full variable domain, in which reference TRBV9 and TRBJ1-1 provide the parts outside the CDR3, is DSGVTQTPKHLITATGQRVTLRCSPRSGDLSVYWYQQSLDQGLQFLIQYYNGEERAKGNILERFSAQQFPDLHSELNLSSLELGDSALYFCASDPRGYNTEAFFGQGTRLTVV.

This clonotype was seen repeatedly, ten times or more. The chain carries TRBV6-1 and TRBJ2-5; D might be TRBD1 (5 bases). CDR3 size: 16 residues. Trimming took off 4 bases at V and 3 bases at J, with 18 bases between the two ends. Germline values: CDR1 MNHNS, CDR2 SASEGT. CDR3 amino acids: CASSASGRVAKETQYF. In nucleotides, the CDR3 is TGTGCCAGCAGTGCTTCTGGCAGGGTGGCAAAAGAGACCCAGTACTTC.

This clonotype was found many times. The chain carries TRBV7-9 and TRBJ2-1; TRBD1 might be the D (6 bases). CDR3 length: 14 residues. Germline CDR1 is SEHNR and CDR2 is FQNEAQ (reference sequence). V lost 5 bases to trimming and J lost 1 base, with 9 bases between them. The CDR3 DNA is TGTGCCAGCAGCCGGACAGAGTCCTACAATGAGCAGTTCTTC. Translation: CASSRTESYNEQFF. The full variable domain, with the rest looked up from reference TRBV7-9 and TRBJ2-1, is DTGVSQNPRHKITKRGQNVTFRCDPISEHNRLYWYRQTLGQGPEFLTYFQNEAQLEKSRLLSDRFSAERPKGSFSTLEIQRTEQGDSAMYLCASSRTESYNEQFFGPGTRLTVL.

This clonotype was detected ten times or more. V and J are TRBV11-2 and TRBJ1-6, with D perhaps matching TRBD1 (6 bases). Trimming left V 5 bases short and J 6 bases short, with 17 bases between. CDR3 length: 16 amino acids. Per the germline V gene, CDR1 is SGHAT and CDR2 is FQNNGV. The DNA of the CDR3 is TGTGCCAGCAGCATTACGGCCGGGACACCTAATTCACCCCTCCACTTT. This translates into CASSITAGTPNSPLHF.

This clonotype appeared many times. Here the CDR3 reads CASSLGPANTGELFF. CDR3 coding DNA: TGTGCCAGCAGCTTAGGGCCCGCGAACACCGGGGAGCTGTTTTTT. The genes are TRBV7-9 and TRBJ2-2; D unresolved. Trimming pared 1 base from V and 0 bases from J, leaving 6 bases between. The CDR3 runs to 15 residues. The germline V gene encodes CDR1 SEHNR and CDR2 FQNEAQ (reference sequence). Full variable domain (rest looked up from reference TRBV7-9 and TRBJ2-2): DTGVSQNPRHKITKRGQNVTFRCDPISEHNRLYWYRQTLGQGPEFLTYFQNEAQLEKSRLLSDRFSAERPKGSFSTLEIQRTEQGDSAMYLCASSLGPANTGELFFGEGSRLTVL.

The sample holds many counts of this clonotype. The chain combines TRBV6-1 with TRBJ2-1, with 8 positions matching TRBD2. This CDR3 has 15 residues. The germline gives CDR1 MNHNS, CDR2 SASEGT. Trimming took 7 bases from V and 0 from J; bases not matched to a gene: 5. CDR3 in amino acids: CASTLRGGSYNEQFF. In DNA form, the CDR3 reads TGTGCCAGCACCCTACGGGGGGGCTCCTACAATGAGCAGTTCTTC.

This clonotype appeared a few times. The V and J genes are TRBV10-3 and TRBJ2-3; 13 nucleotides match TRBD2. The length of the CDR3 is 17 residues. Germline V gives CDR1 ENHRY, CDR2 SYGVKD. Trimming removed 3 bases from V and 5 bases from J; junction bases left unmatched: 8. CDR3 in DNA: TGTGCCATCAGTGAATTTAGGACTAGCGGGAGCGAAGATACGCAGTATTTT. Translation: CAISEFRTSGSEDTQYF.

Comments on this clonotype: One junction end disagrees with the germline gene, perhaps due to a read error. V usage is TRBV18 and J usage is TRBJ2-3, with 9 bases fitting TRBD1. Germline V lookup: CDR1 KGHSH, CDR2 LQKENI. The CDR3 extends over 16 amino acids. The CDR3 loop is CTSSPVGTGLTDTQYF. CDR3 DNA sequence: TGTACCAGCTCACCGGTCGGGACAGGGCTCACAGATACGCAGTATTTT.

This chain joins TRBV4-1 and TRBJ1-1; TRBD1 might be the D (6 bases). In germline, CDR1 is MGHRA, CDR2 YSYEKL. The CDR3 runs 13 residues. V lost 0 bases to trimming and J lost 10 bases, with 12 bases between them. The CDR3 bases are TGCGCCAGCAGCCAAGATTCCGCAGGGGCAGCTTTCTTT. Translating it yields CASSQDSAGAAFF.

This clonotype was counted only a few times. The V call is TRBV29-1, the J call TRBJ2-3, with a tentative D call TRBD1 (5 bases). CDR3 length equals 15 residues. Trimming cost V 2 bases and J 0 bases, with 12 bases left between them. Per the germline V gene, CDR1 is SQVTM and CDR2 is ANQGSEA. CDR3 in DNA: TGCAGCGTTGAATTTCAGGGAACTAGCACAGATACGCAGTATTTT. Residues: CSVEFQGTSTDTQYF.

The CDR3 spells CASSLTGFYGYTF. In DNA, the CDR3 is TGTGCCAGCAGCCTCACAGGGTTCTATGGCTACACCTTC. The genes are TRBV5-4 and TRBJ1-2; D might be TRBD1 (6 bases). The germline V and J ends were trimmed by 4 bases and 4 bases, with 11 bases remaining between them. Germline V lookup: CDR1 SGHNT, CDR2 YYREEE (reference sequence). This CDR3 contains 13 residues.

This clonotype came up a few times. The gene calls are TRBV19 and TRBJ1-1, with D perhaps TRBD1 (6 bases). CDR3 length: 19 residues. V was trimmed by 5 bases and J by 1 base, leaving 26 bases between them. The V gene's germline CDR1 is LNHDA and CDR2 SQIVND (reference sequence). Here the CDR3 reads CASSAFLMTGYLGNTEAFF. DNA for the CDR3: TGTGCCAGTAGTGCCTTCCTAATGACAGGTTATTTGGGGAACACTGAAGCTTTCTTT. The full variable domain, its missing parts supplied by reference TRBV19 and TRBJ1-1, is DGGITQSPKYLFRKEGQNVTLSCEQNLNHDAMYWYRQDPGQGLRLIYYSQIVNDFQKGDIAEGYSVSREKKESFPLTVTSAQKNPTAFYLCASSAFLMTGYLGNTEAFFGQGTRLTVV.

Ten or more counts support this clonotype. V and J are TRBV7-8 and TRBJ1-1; D is uncertain. The CDR3 loop spans 15 amino acids. Trimming stripped 6 bases from V and 6 bases from J, with 20 bases between. Germline V gene data show CDR1 as SGHVS and CDR2 as FQNEAQ. CDR3 sequence (DNA): TGTGCCAGCAGTCCACCACTTCTGTCTTGGGCTGAAGCTTTCTTT. Translation gives CASSPPLLSWAEAFF.

This clonotype showed up many times. An end of the junction differs from the germline gene, which may be a read error. The V and J genes are TRBV7-7 and TRBJ2-7; the D is unclear. The CDR3 runs to 13 residues. CDR1 SSHAT and CDR2 FNYEAQ come from the germline V gene (reference sequence). The CDR3 is CASSLWKGYEQYF. DNA for the CDR3: TGTGCTAGCAGCTTATGGAAGGGCTACGAGCAGTACTTC.

This clonotype appeared a single time. V gene TRBV2 combines with J gene TRBJ1-2; D uncertain. Trimming cost V 1 base and J 4 bases, with 4 bases left between them. The CDR3 has 12 amino acids. Germline CDR1 and CDR2: SNHLY and FYNNEI. For the CDR3, the DNA is TGTGCCAGCAGTGAAGAGGGCTATGGCTACACCTTC. As protein: CASSEEGYGYTF.

The DNA of the CDR3 is TGTGCCAGCAGTTTTAGGGGGGCTGAGGGAGAGACCCAGTACTTC. Residues: CASSFRGAEGETQYF. The chain combines TRBV12-3 or TRBV12-4 with TRBJ2-5; D possibly uses TRBD1 or TRBD2 (6 bases each). This CDR3 is built from 15 residues. V lost 3 bases and J lost 4, with 15 bases in between.

This clonotype was recorded many times. The chain carries TRBV29-1 and TRBJ2-2, with no clear D. Looked up from germline, CDR1 is SQVTM and CDR2 is ANQGSEA. This CDR3 has 12 residues. V lost 5 bases, J lost 7 bases, and 11 bases lay in between. The CDR3 nucleotides are TGCAGCGTTTCGACTGCCGGCGGGGAGCTGTTTTTT. Its protein is CSVSTAGGELFF.

The table lists this clonotype with a few counts. It may be a read error: a sequence one base away is much more abundant. CDR3 in DNA: TGTGCCAGCAGCTTAGGGCCCTTCCCCAACTACGGGCAGTACTTC. This translates into CASSLGPFPNYGQYF. The V gene is TRBV7-2, the J gene TRBJ2-7; D ambiguous. The germline V gene encodes CDR1 SGHTA and CDR2 FQGNSA. CDR3 length: 15 residues.

The rearrangement uses TRBV20-1 and TRBJ2-7; 9 bases are a match to TRBD1. CDR3 length: 15 residues. V was pared by 2 bases and J by 4 bases, with 9 bases of the junction left unmatched. Germline V lookup: CDR1 DFQATT, CDR2 SNEGSKA (reference sequence). CDR3 in DNA: TGCAGTGCTAGACCCCGGGACAGGGTCTATTACGAGCAGTACTTC. It specifies CSARPRDRVYYEQYF.

The sample holds a few counts of this clonotype. The CDR3 protein is CASSPRAGGYNEQFF. The CDR3 nucleotides read TGTGCCAGCAGCCCAAGGGCGGGAGGGTACAATGAGCAGTTCTTC. The genes are TRBV5-4 and TRBJ2-1; TRBD2 aligns across 9 bases. The CDR3 is made up of 15 amino acids. The V segment lost 4 bases and the J segment 4 bases; nucleotides outside the gene matches: 6. Germline CDR1 reads SGHNT; CDR2 reads YYREEE (reference sequence).

This clonotype was seen a few times. The chain has TRBV6-8 and TRBJ2-1, with 8 bases fitting TRBD2. The CDR3 runs 16 residues. CDR1 and CDR2 (germline): MNHGY, SAAAGT. The trim removed 2 bases at V and 3 bases at J, leaving 6 bases unmatched. DNA for the CDR3: TGTGCCAGCAGTTACGCCGCCGGGACTAGCTACAATGAGCAGTTCTTC. The encoded protein is CASSYAAGTSYNEQFF.

In this sample, this clonotype turned up a few times. This chain links TRBV6-2 or TRBV6-3 with TRBJ1-1, with 11 nucleotides matching TRBD1. The germline CDR1 and CDR2 sequences are MNHEY and SVGEGT. The trim removed 6 bases at V and 4 bases at J, leaving 10 bases unmatched. This CDR3 is built from 16 residues. The CDR3 protein is CASRLPGQGAGTEAFF. The DNA for the CDR3 is TGTGCCAGCAGGCTTCCAGGACAGGGGGCAGGCACTGAAGCTTTCTTT.

This clonotype has at least ten counts. The chain couples TRBV7-2 to TRBJ2-1, with D possibly being TRBD1 or TRBD2 (5 bases each). V gave up 4 bases and J gave up 1 base, with 5 bases separating them. CDR1 SGHTA and CDR2 FQGNSA come from the germline V gene. CDR3 size: 13 residues. Here the CDR3 reads CASSWGSYNEQFF. Here the CDR3 DNA reads TGTGCCAGCAGCTGGGGGTCCTACAATGAGCAGTTCTTC. Looking up the rest from reference TRBV7-2 and TRBJ2-1 gives the full variable domain: GAGVSQSPSNKVTEKGKDVELRCDPISGHTALYWYRQSLGQGLEFLIYFQGNSAPDKSGLPSDRFSAERTGGSVSTLTIQRTQQEDSAVYLCASSWGSYNEQFFGPGTRLTVL.

This clonotype was observed a handful of times. The chain recombines TRBV7-9 with TRBJ2-1; D is unresolved. The CDR3 consists of 12 residues. V lost 11 bases and J 6 bases, leaving 14 bases between the germline ends. In germline, CDR1 is SEHNR, CDR2 FQNEAQ (reference sequence). CDR3 sequence (DNA): TGTGCCTCCGGGCGGTTACTCAATGAGCAGTTCTTC. Its translation: CASGRLLNEQFF.

This clonotype has only a few counts. The rearrangement joins TRBV20-1 to TRBJ2-1; the D is unclear. V dropped 0 bases and J dropped 0 bases, with 6 bases sitting between them. Germline CDR1 and CDR2: DFQATT and SNEGSKA (reference sequence). The CDR3 is 14 residues long. In DNA form, the CDR3 reads TGCAGTGCTAGAGACAGAGTCTCCTACAATGAGCAGTTCTTC. Protein: CSARDRVSYNEQFF.

There are many counts of this clonotype. The chain employs TRBV7-2 and TRBJ2-5; D gene unclear. Germline V gene lookup returns CDR1 SGHTA and CDR2 FQGNSA. Deletions cut 4 bases from V and 4 bases from J, with 7 bases between. The CDR3 has 12 amino acids. CDR3 loop: CASSSGGETQYF. The CDR3 DNA is TGTGCCAGCAGCTCGGGCGGAGAGACCCAGTACTTC.